Listed here are 30 T cell receptor beta chains from one sample, sequenced in a study of blood T cell repertoires in COVID-19. Only in-frame clones appear in the TCRdb table, and some are missing; sequencing was by immunoSEQ multiplex PCR. The sample records approximately 110,000 clones, 92% being singletons. The sample taken for sequencing was peripheral blood. The receptors were gathered from a man aged 45-65 years with COVID-19, enrolled during active disease.

The gene calls are TRBV12-3 or TRBV12-4 and TRBJ2-5; no clear D. Trimming shortened V by 0 bases and J by 4 bases, and 6 bases separated the two germline ends. This CDR3 comprises 13 residues. The CDR3, as DNA: TGTGCCAGCAGTTTAGCGCTAGTAGAGACCCAGTACTTC. It is translated as CASSLALVETQYF.

This chain uses TRBV10-3 with TRBJ2-1; 11 bases line up with TRBD1. Germline V CDR1 and CDR2: ENHRY, SYGVKD. J was trimmed by 8 bases and V by 3 bases; bases with no gene match: 9. The CDR3 contains 16 residues. This CDR3 is CAISDQGQGVRDEQFF. CDR3 bases: TGTGCCATCAGTGACCAGGGACAGGGGGTCCGAGATGAGCAGTTCTTC.

The chain uses TRBV28 and TRBJ1-2; 7 bases agree with TRBD1. The length of the CDR3 is 13 residues. Germline-derived CDR1 and CDR2 are MDHEN and SYDVKM. V shed 10 bases, J shed 0 bases, and the junction held 5 bases outside the gene matches. The CDR3 DNA is TGTGCCACCTGGACAGGCACTAACTATGGCTACACCTTC. Amino acids: CATWTGTNYGYTF.

This rearrangement joins TRBV6-5 to TRBJ2-2, with D tentatively TRBD2 (5 bases). V lost 7 bases and J lost 5, with 14 bases in between. The germline V gene encodes CDR1 MNHEY and CDR2 SVGAGI. CDR3 size: 14 residues. CDR3 in DNA: TGTGCCAGCACCGGCAGCCCGGGGACCGGGGAGCTGTTTTTT. Residues: CASTGSPGTGELFF.

The CDR3 nucleotides are TGTGCCAGCAGCGTAGTAGGGGGCTCTAGCACAGATACGCAGTATTTT. Translation: CASSVVGGSSTDTQYF. The chain employs TRBV9 and TRBJ2-3, with TRBD1 identical over 7 bases. The CDR3 is made up of 16 amino acids. V shed 0 bases and J 0 bases; nucleotides not matched to a gene: 4. CDR1 is SGDLS and CDR2 is YYNGEE in the germline V gene.

This clone occurred once. The chain carries TRBV19 and TRBJ2-2; the match to TRBD2 covers 8 bases. Germline CDR1 reads LNHDA; CDR2 reads SQIVND (reference sequence). V shed 10 bases and J 5 bases; nucleotides not matched to a gene: 6. CDR3 length: 13 residues. CDR3 amino acids: CATTGGETGELFF. Written as DNA, the CDR3 is TGTGCCACCACGGGGGGGGAAACCGGGGAGCTGTTTTTT.

This sequence joins TRBV30 and TRBJ1-2, with no clear D. Trimming pared 0 bases from V and 5 bases from J, leaving 7 bases between. CDR3 length: 12 amino acids. The germline CDR1 and CDR2 sequences are GTSNPN and SVGIG (reference sequence). CDR3 DNA sequence: TGTGCCTGGAGTGTATCTATTTATGGCTACACCTTC. Translated: CAWSVSIYGYTF.

This clone occurred a few times. The chain employs TRBV6-5 and TRBJ1-2; 7 nucleotides match TRBD1. Germline loops: CDR1 MNHEY, CDR2 SVGAGI. The V gene end was trimmed by 6 bases and the J gene end by 8 bases; junction bases not matched to a gene: 9. The length of the CDR3 is 13 residues. The CDR3 region has the DNA TGTGCCAGCAGCAACCGAATAGGGGGCGGCTACACCTTC. This translates into CASSNRIGGGYTF.

This CDR3 reads CASSLSAGVLETQYF. The CDR3, as DNA: TGCGCCAGCAGCTTGTCTGCGGGAGTATTGGAGACCCAGTACTTC. The rearrangement uses TRBV5-1 and TRBJ2-5; TRBD2 agrees at 7 bases. The junction had 8 bases not matched to a gene; V was cut back by 1 base and J by 5 bases. CDR1 and CDR2 (germline): SGHRS, YFSETQ. This CDR3 contains 15 residues.

V usage is TRBV30 and J usage is TRBJ2-2, with D hard to call. V was cut by 0 bases and J by 7 bases, with 9 bases left in between. Germline V gene data show CDR1 as GTSNPN and CDR2 as SVGIG (reference sequence). This CDR3 is 13 amino acids long. CDR3 sequence reads: CAWSVLSHGELFF. CDR3 coding DNA: TGTGCCTGGAGTGTACTTAGCCACGGGGAGCTGTTTTTT. The complete variable domain, with remaining parts taken from reference TRBV30 and TRBJ2-2, reads SQTIHQWPATLVQPVGSPLSLECTVEGTSNPNLYWYRQAAGRGLQLLFYSVGIGQISSEVPQNLSASRPQDRQFILSSKKLLLSDSGFYLCAWSVLSHGELFFGEGSRLTVL.

The J gene is TRBJ2-7, the V gene TRBV7-7; 10 positions match TRBD2. The CDR3 extends over 15 amino acids. Trimming took 1 base from V and 2 from J; bases not matched to a gene: 2. Germline V lookup: CDR1 SSHAT, CDR2 FNYEAQ (reference sequence). The DNA of the CDR3 is TGTGCCAGCAGCTTAGGGACTAGCGGTACCTACGAGCAGTACTTC. Translated: CASSLGTSGTYEQYF.

The V and J genes are TRBV9 and TRBJ1-1, with D unresolved. Germline CDR1 is SGDLS and CDR2 is YYNGEE. Between the trimmed V and J ends, which lost 0 bases and 5 bases, there was a span of 14 bases. The CDR3 runs to 15 residues. The CDR3 DNA is TGTGCCAGCAGCGTAGAGTTAGGAGGGCGGACTGAAGCTTTCTTT. It specifies CASSVELGGRTEAFF.

The rearrangement uses TRBV14 and TRBJ2-7; TRBD1 matches at 8 bases. Germline V gene sequence: CDR1 SGHDN, CDR2 FVKESK. V trimming: 4 bases; J trimming: 4 bases; junction bases outside the gene matches: 6. The CDR3 sequence is 14 residues long. CDR3 sequence (DNA): TGTGCCAGCAGCCCTTCAGGGGGCGGGTACGAGCAGTACTTC. Its translation: CASSPSGGGYEQYF.

The rearrangement links TRBV9 to TRBJ1-3; D is uncertain. Germline CDR1 and CDR2: SGDLS and YYNGEE. With 3 bases removed from V and 3 bases from J, the gap between germline ends came to 13 bases. The CDR3 sequence is 15 residues long. This CDR3 is CASSALGGSGNTIYF. The CDR3 DNA sequence: TGTGCCAGCAGCGCCCTGGGAGGAAGTGGAAACACCATATATTTT.

The V call is TRBV7-3, the J call TRBJ2-1; TRBD2 agrees at 14 bases. The germline gives CDR1 SGHTA, CDR2 FQGTGA. Trimming took 2 bases from V and 6 from J; bases not matched to a gene: 6. This CDR3 is 17 amino acids long. The CDR3 here is CASSLGTSGRYGNEQFF. DNA for the CDR3: TGTGCCAGCAGCTTAGGGACTAGCGGGAGATATGGCAATGAGCAGTTCTTC. Looking up the rest from reference TRBV7-3 and TRBJ2-1 gives the full variable domain: GAGVSQTPSNKVTEKGKYVELRCDPISGHTALYWYRQSLGQGPEFLIYFQGTGAADDSGLPNDRFFAVRPEGSVSTLKIQRTERGDSAVYLCASSLGTSGRYGNEQFFGPGTRLTVL.

The chain combines TRBV3-1 (or the pseudogene TRBV3-2) with TRBJ1-2; tentative D call: TRBD1 (6 bases). The CDR3 totals 12 residues. Germline V gene lookup returns CDR1 LGHDT and CDR2 YNNKEL (reference sequence). V lost 3 bases to trimming and J lost 8 bases, with 10 bases between them. The CDR3 sequence is CASSHDRTGYTF. Written as DNA, the CDR3 is TGTGCCAGCAGCCATGACAGGACGGGCTACACCTTC.

This chain joins TRBV6-5 and TRBJ2-1; 7 positions match TRBD2. V was clipped by 3 bases and J by 9 bases; unmatched bases: 11. The CDR3 length is 15 residues. From germline, CDR1 is MNHEY and CDR2 SVGAGI. The CDR3 bases are TGTGCCAGCAGTTATTTCGGACTAGGACTTAGTGAGCAGTTCTTC. Translation: CASSYFGLGLSEQFF.

The CDR3 nucleotides read TGTGCCAGTGAAGCAGGGGAATACAATGAGCAGTTCTTC. This translates into CASEAGEYNEQFF. The chain links TRBV7-9 to TRBJ2-1; D perhaps matches TRBD1 (6 bases). Germline CDR1 is SEHNR and CDR2 is FQNEAQ (reference sequence). The CDR3 sequence is 13 residues long. V lost 9 bases to trimming and J lost 4 bases, with 13 bases between them. The full variable domain, with the rest looked up from reference TRBV7-9 and TRBJ2-1, is DTGVSQNPRHKITKRGQNVTFRCDPISEHNRLYWYRQTLGQGPEFLTYFQNEAQLEKSRLLSDRFSAERPKGSFSTLEIQRTEQGDSAMYLCASEAGEYNEQFFGPGTRLTVL.

This chain connects TRBV4-1 to TRBJ1-2, with no clear D. This CDR3 is built from 13 residues. V lost 5 bases, J lost 4 bases, and 11 bases lay in between. Germline assignment: CDR1 MGHRA and CDR2 YSYEKL. CDR3 sequence reads: CASSGVEFYGYTF. The CDR3 DNA sequence: TGCGCCAGCAGCGGAGTGGAGTTCTATGGCTACACCTTC.

This clone was counted a single time. This chain uses TRBV15 with TRBJ2-3; 16 bases line up with TRBD2. V gave up 1 base and J gave up 0 bases; unmatched junction bases: 1. This CDR3 contains 18 residues. Germline CDR1 and CDR2: LNHNV and YYDKDF (reference sequence). This CDR3 is CATSRGGLAGGSTDTQYF. In DNA, the CDR3 is TGTGCCACCAGCAGAGGGGGACTAGCGGGAGGGAGCACAGATACGCAGTATTTT.

CDR3 bases: TGTGCCAGCCGGGAGACTAGCGCCAGTCAAGAGACCCAGTACTTC. This codes for CASRETSASQETQYF. The rearrangement joins TRBV11-2 to TRBJ2-5; 8 bases map to TRBD2. V shed 8 bases and J 2 bases; nucleotides not matched to a gene: 10. Germline V gene lookup returns CDR1 SGHAT and CDR2 FQNNGV. The CDR3 totals 15 residues.

Here the CDR3 DNA reads TGTGCCAGCAGCTTAGCGCTTGAGGCGGGAAACAATGAGCAGTTCTTC. Its translation is CASSLALEAGNNEQFF. The chain uses TRBV7-2 and TRBJ2-1, with a tentative D call TRBD2 (6 bases). Germline V gives CDR1 SGHTA, CDR2 FQGNSA. Trimming pared 0 bases from V and 5 bases from J, leaving 14 bases between. The CDR3 sequence is 16 residues long.

The chain employs TRBV3-1 (or the pseudogene TRBV3-2) and TRBJ2-1; 9 nucleotides line up with TRBD2. The CDR3 has 15 residues. V trimming: 3 bases; J trimming: 3 bases; junction bases outside the gene matches: 3. Germline CDR1 reads LGHDT; CDR2 reads YNNKEL (reference sequence). Here the CDR3 DNA reads TGTGCCAGCAGCCAGCGACTAGCGGACTACAATGAGCAGTTCTTC. This sequence encodes CASSQRLADYNEQFF.

In this sample, this clone turned up a few times. This chain uses TRBV5-1 with TRBJ1-5; TRBD1 might be the D (5 bases). Germline V gene data show CDR1 as SGHRS and CDR2 as YFSETQ. V lost 4 bases and J 7 bases, leaving 21 bases between the germline ends. This CDR3 has 16 residues. The CDR3 DNA reads as TGCGCCAGCAGCAACCCCGGGGGGAGGGGCGGGCAGCCCCAGCATTTT. This gives the protein CASSNPGGRGGQPQHF.

This rearrangement joins TRBV10-2 to TRBJ1-5; D not certain. V shed 10 bases and J shed 9 bases, with 22 bases lying between them. Germline lookup yields CDR1 WSHSY and CDR2 SAAADI. This CDR3 region has 14 residues. In DNA, the CDR3 is TGCGCCACCTCAATCGGGCAACCCAGCGGGCCCCAGCATTTT. This sequence encodes CATSIGQPSGPQHF.

This clone was found once. The chain carries TRBV6-2 or TRBV6-3 and TRBJ2-1; 9 bases align to TRBD2. J gave up 6 bases and V 6 bases, and 9 bases lay outside the gene matches. Germline CDR1 is MNHEY and CDR2 is SVGEGT. The CDR3 covers 15 residues. The CDR3 region is CASSHRAGGGNEQFF. CDR3 DNA sequence: TGTGCCAGCAGCCACAGGGCGGGAGGGGGCAATGAGCAGTTCTTC.

The genes are TRBV11-1 and TRBJ1-1; 9 bases are a match to TRBD1. The CDR3 is made up of 16 amino acids. Germline trimming cut 5 bases from V and 0 bases from J; bases unmatched to any gene: 7. From germline, CDR1 is SGHAT and CDR2 FQDESV (reference sequence). CDR3 protein: CASSRGRDRVNTEAFF. The CDR3 nucleotides are TGTGCCAGCAGCCGCGGTCGGGACAGGGTGAACACTGAAGCTTTCTTT.

The V gene is TRBV19, the J gene TRBJ1-3; D not resolved. Germline loops: CDR1 LNHDA, CDR2 SQIVND (reference sequence). With 10 bases removed from V and 0 bases from J, the gap between germline ends came to 10 bases. This CDR3 has 13 residues. CDR3 bases: TGTGCCACTGGGCCCTACTCTGGAAACACCATATATTTT. Its translation: CATGPYSGNTIYF.

The genes are TRBV21-1 and TRBJ1-4. TRBV21-1 is a listed pseudogene. The CDR3 totals 18 residues. The CDR3 sequence is CASSLTRRRAFSNEKLFF. In nucleotides, the CDR3 is TGTGCCAGCAGCCTCACGCGAAGGCGGGCGTTTTCTAATGAAAAACTGTTTTTT.

The CDR3 sequence: CASKEQGGYEQYF. CDR3 nucleotide sequence: TGTGCCAGCAAAGAACAGGGAGGGTACGAGCAGTACTTC. The rearrangement links TRBV28 to TRBJ2-7; D possibly corresponds to TRBD2 (7 bases). The length of the CDR3 is 13 residues. V was clipped by 7 bases and J by 4 bases, with 14 bases between them. Germline V gene lookup returns CDR1 MDHEN and CDR2 SYDVKM.